This T cell receptor beta chain was recovered during a study of response to subunit inactivated influenza vaccine. Findings of the study overall: The authors suggested that few new T cells are recruited per seasonal influenza vaccination.

V was shortened by 1 base and J by 1 base, with 9 bases between the two germline ends. This CDR3 region has 14 residues. CDR1 is DFQATT, CDR2 SNEGSKA, per germline (reference sequence). On this clonotype: Its antigen is undetermined.

TCRdb fed the RT-PCR reads into MiXCR, producing one record per CDR3 protein. Of about 570,000 distinct CDR3 sequences in the sample, about an eighth were seen once. The sequences come from PBMCs from blood, collected on the day of vaccination. The TCR was taken from a man in his forties or fifties who received an inactivated influenza vaccine. J is TRBJ2-3 and V is TRBV20-1; the D is unclear. In DNA form, the CDR3 reads TGCAGTGCTAGAGGGGATATCGGCACAGATACGCAGTATTTT. This gives the protein CSARGDIGTDTQYF.